The present TCR beta chain was sequenced within a study of blood T cell repertoires in COVID-19 (dated by TCRdb to about 2020). Background for the entire study: Collaborator samples came from the United States, Italy and Spain and covered acute and convalescent phases of COVID-19. The prospective study material was composed of cDNA or gDNA derived from T cells, B-cell-depleted T cells, or PBMCs. Deeply sampled blood TCRbeta repertoires from subjects exposed to, actively infected with, or recovered from COVID-19 were included in the dataset. The repertoires were released in a freely available public database meant as a resource for research on the immune response to SARS-CoV-2. Samples were obtained from the ongoing ImmuneRACE study (first 160 participants) and from roughly 1,300 subjects provided by 6 global collaborators. A de-identified subject ID, COVID-19 status, age in years and sex were almost always included in the sample metadata. Where HLA class I and class II types were available, the types were taken from metadata supplied by the sample provider, not from assay-based typing. The study at large found these results: How much clinical and demographic metadata was included differed by source and by participant, and the metadata was provided uncurated.

As regards this clone: No antigen is known for it. Base-call qualities are not available, and no considerably larger clone is one nucleotide away.

The immunoSEQ Assay, a bias-controlled multiplex PCR, was used to amplify TCRbeta CDR3 regions from genomic DNA. Concerning the study's data processing: Within the assay, amplification of reference gene primers was used to estimate how many nucleated cells each sample contained. Sequence reads were collapsed and filtered to measure the absolute abundance of every unique TCRbeta CDR3 rearrangement. For each sample, productive Simpson clonality was calculated as the square root of Simpson's diversity index over productive rearrangements. What TCRdb holds here is the immuneACCESS table cut down to in-frame rearrangements. Part of the clones is not present; checked against another copy, under half of the missing clones reflect an unresolved V gene, and the others are unexplained. The V and J calls and clone size come from that table; D and trimming were worked out from the DNA. For this sample the table gives roughly 100,000 clones, of which about 91% were detected only once. Around 4% of the sample goes to the ten largest clones.

Whole blood was collected in K2EDTA tubes by collaborating institutions according to the institutions' own protocols. Collaborator samples were shipped for TCRbeta analysis as frozen whole blood, isolated PBMCs, or DNA extracted from either sample type. CDR1 KGHDR and CDR2 SFDVKD are derived from the germline V gene. The CDR3 runs 19 amino acids, cysteine and phenylalanine included. Only the CDR3 DNA stays, 57 bases, in frame from base 1. Germline trimming: 3 bases from V, 0 bases from J; junction bases outside gene matches: 13. Sequencing input: peripheral blood. The chain was built from TRBV24-1 and TRBJ2-1; the central 7 bases match TRBD2. This receptor was identified in a man between 18 and 35 years old with acute or convalescent COVID-19. DNA sequence: TGTGCCACCAGTGATCCCGATCCGCTGACTAGCCCCTCCTACAATGAGCAGTTCTTC. Its protein is CATSDPDPLTSPSYNEQFF.